Reported below is one T cell receptor beta chain. Trimming removed 7 bases at V and 9 bases at J, with 16 bases between. Germline V gene lookup returns CDR1 WSHSY and CDR2 SAAADI. The CDR3 runs 13 residues. This record comes from a study of CD8 T cells in Susac syndrome. The RNA input was roughly 0.45 to 1 ug, and it was reverse transcribed with random hexamers. An immunoSEQ multiplex PCR amplified TCR beta CDR3 over 54 Vbeta and 13 Jbeta. TCRdb passed the immunoSEQ multiplex PCR reads through MiXCR, listing each CDR3 protein once. The sample has about 200,000 distinct CDR3 sequences; about 94% are singletons.

The receptor was derived from a human donor with multiple sclerosis. The rearrangement links TRBV10-2 to TRBJ1-5; a weak D match, TRBD1 (5 bases). The material sequenced was CD8+ T cells from PBMCs. The CDR3 reads CASTPGGVSPQHF. CDR3 nucleotides: TGCGCCAGCACGCCGGGAGGGGTTTCGCCCCAGCATTTT.